A selection of T cell receptor beta chains follows, all from one sample in a study of vaccination and CD4 T cells after COVID-19. No cognate antigen is known for these TCRs. MiXCR, applied by TCRdb to the PCR reads, yields one record per CDR3 protein. The table has around 17,000 distinct CDR3 sequences, around 35% seen once; the top ten hold roughly 12%. Material: CD4+ T cells from blood, cultured in vitro. These receptors were obtained from a human donor who had recovered from COVID-19. Each CDR3 is given with its conserved first and last residue. The D gene is left open where the match is weak. Only part of the rows carry a size: once, few, many, or a class if the clone is expanded.

D gene: -
clone size: -
J gene: TRBJ1-1
V gene: TRBV27
CDR3 protein: CASSLVRGRATDTEAFF
CDR3 DNA: TGTGCCAGCAGTTTGGTCCGAGGGAGGGCTACGGACACTGAAGCTTTCTTT

D gene: TRBD1
clone size: few
J gene: TRBJ2-1
V gene: TRBV11-3
CDR3 protein: CASSIGTGNNEQFF
CDR3 DNA: TGTGCCAGCAGCATAGGGACAGGGAATAATGAGCAGTTCTTC

D gene: -
clone size: -
J gene: TRBJ2-2
V gene: TRBV20-1
CDR3 protein: CSASPRNTGELFF
CDR3 DNA: TGCAGTGCTAGCCCTAGAAACACCGGGGAGCTGTTTTTT

D gene: -
clone size: -
J gene: TRBJ2-3
V gene: TRBV20-1
CDR3 protein: CSAPRGRAFADTQYF
CDR3 DNA: TGCAGTGCTCCTAGGGGGAGGGCCTTTGCGGATACGCAGTATTTT

D gene: -
clone size: few
J gene: TRBJ2-5
V gene: TRBV27
CDR3 protein: CASSYRETQYF
CDR3 DNA: TGTGCCAGCAGTTATAGGGAGACCCAGTACTTC

D gene: TRBD2
clone size: -
J gene: TRBJ2-2
V gene: TRBV2
CDR3 protein: CASSGLASNTGELFF
CDR3 DNA: TGTGCCAGCAGTGGACTAGCGTCGAACACCGGGGAGCTGTTTTTT

D gene: -
clone size: -
J gene: TRBJ2-3
V gene: TRBV5-1
CDR3 protein: CASSLDGEWYF
CDR3 DNA: TGCGCCAGCAGCTTGGACGGGGAATGGTATTTT

D gene: -
clone size: -
J gene: TRBJ2-1
V gene: TRBV5-1
CDR3 protein: CASSLGQGGSSYNEQFF
CDR3 DNA: TGCGCCAGCAGCTTGGGACAGGGAGGTTCCTCCTACAATGAGCAGTTCTTC

D gene: TRBD1
clone size: few
J gene: TRBJ1-2
V gene: TRBV7-2
CDR3 protein: CASSGRQGLDGYTF
CDR3 DNA: TGTGCCAGCAGCGGCCGACAGGGACTGGATGGCTACACCTTC

D gene: TRBD2
clone size: -
J gene: TRBJ2-7
V gene: TRBV6-4
CDR3 protein: CASSDRWEGTYEQYF
CDR3 DNA: TGTGCCAGCAGTGATCGGTGGGAGGGGACCTACGAGCAGTACTTC

D gene: TRBD2
clone size: -
J gene: TRBJ2-3
V gene: TRBV4-1
CDR3 protein: CASSPGLAGTTDTQYF
CDR3 DNA: TGCGCCAGCAGCCCGGGACTAGCGGGAACCACAGATACGCAGTATTTT

D gene: -
clone size: -
J gene: TRBJ2-5
V gene: TRBV28
CDR3 protein: CASSLVQGFETQYF
CDR3 DNA: TGTGCCAGCAGTTTAGTACAGGGTTTTGAGACCCAGTACTTC

D gene: -
clone size: few
J gene: TRBJ2-5
V gene: TRBV7-8
CDR3 protein: CASSLVGGASRQETQYF
CDR3 DNA: TGTGCCAGCAGCTTAGTAGGGGGGGCAAGTCGTCAAGAGACCCAGTACTTC

D gene: -
clone size: -
J gene: TRBJ2-7
V gene: TRBV20-1
CDR3 protein: CSARTQGYFAYEQYF
CDR3 DNA: TGCAGTGCTAGAACACAGGGTTACTTTGCCTACGAGCAGTACTTC

D gene: TRBD1
clone size: -
J gene: TRBJ1-5
V gene: TRBV4-1
CDR3 protein: CASSPDRAKAKNQPQHF
CDR3 DNA: TGCGCCAGCAGCCCAGACAGGGCAAAAGCTAAAAATCAGCCCCAGCATTTT

D gene: -
clone size: -
J gene: TRBJ2-4
V gene: TRBV2
CDR3 protein: CASSEIAARRIQYF
CDR3 DNA: TGTGCCAGCAGTGAAATAGCGGCGAGGAGGATTCAGTACTTC

D gene: TRBD2
clone size: -
J gene: TRBJ2-5
V gene: TRBV20-1
CDR3 protein: CSAPAGGQETQYF
CDR3 DNA: TGCAGTGCACCCGCGGGGGGCCAAGAGACCCAGTACTTC

D gene: TRBD2
clone size: few
J gene: TRBJ2-6
V gene: TRBV24-1
CDR3 protein: CATSAGDQSSSSGANVLTF
CDR3 DNA: TGTGCCACCAGCGCGGGGGACCAAAGCTCGAGCTCTGGGGCCAACGTCCTGACTTTC

D gene: -
clone size: -
J gene: TRBJ1-6
V gene: TRBV25-1
CDR3 protein: CASSESKVTLHF
CDR3 DNA: TGTGCCAGCAGTGAATCAAAGGTTACCCTCCACTTT

D gene: -
clone size: few
J gene: TRBJ2-5
V gene: TRBV20-1
CDR3 protein: CSASVPLQGQETQYF
CDR3 DNA: TGCAGTGCTAGCGTTCCGCTACAAGGCCAAGAGACCCAGTACTTC

D gene: -
clone size: -
J gene: TRBJ2-3
V gene: TRBV30
CDR3 protein: CAWDPGLPGTDTQYF
CDR3 DNA: TGTGCCTGGGACCCGGGACTTCCGGGCACAGATACGCAGTATTTT

D gene: -
clone size: few
J gene: TRBJ1-1
V gene: TRBV7-9
CDR3 protein: CASSLGDRYTEAFF
CDR3 DNA: TGTGCCAGCAGCTTAGGTGATCGGTACACTGAAGCTTTCTTT

D gene: TRBD2
clone size: -
J gene: TRBJ2-7
V gene: TRBV20-1
CDR3 protein: CSARDRSGRSYEQYF
CDR3 DNA: TGCAGTGCTAGAGATCGTAGCGGGAGGTCCTACGAGCAGTACTTC

D gene: TRBD1
clone size: few
J gene: TRBJ1-2
V gene: TRBV6-1
CDR3 protein: CASSGGQGTYGYTF
CDR3 DNA: TGTGCCAGCAGTGGAGGACAGGGAACCTATGGCTACACCTTC

D gene: TRBD2
clone size: few
J gene: TRBJ2-5
V gene: TRBV2
CDR3 protein: CASRDYGRQETQYF
CDR3 DNA: TGTGCCAGCCGGGACTACGGGCGTCAAGAGACCCAGTACTTC

D gene: -
clone size: medium-sized
J gene: TRBJ1-2
V gene: TRBV20-1
CDR3 protein: CSARFLDGYTF
CDR3 DNA: TGCAGTGCTAGGTTCCTCGATGGCTACACCTTC

D gene: -
clone size: once
J gene: TRBJ1-5
V gene: TRBV6-1
CDR3 protein: CASSEHGESNQPQHF
CDR3 DNA: TGTGCCAGCAGTGAACATGGGGAGAGCAATCAGCCCCAGCATTTT

D gene: TRBD1
clone size: once
J gene: TRBJ1-4
V gene: TRBV10-3
CDR3 protein: CAISESRDSEKLFF
CDR3 DNA: TGTGCCATCAGTGAGTCTCGGGACAGTGAAAAACTGTTTTTT

D gene: TRBD2
clone size: -
J gene: TRBJ2-1
V gene: TRBV20-1
CDR3 protein: CSARASGSWNEQFF
CDR3 DNA: TGCAGTGCTAGGGCTAGCGGGAGTTGGAATGAGCAGTTCTTC

D gene: -
clone size: -
J gene: TRBJ2-3
V gene: TRBV6-1
CDR3 protein: CASSSKSSAPYTDTQYF
CDR3 DNA: TGTGCCAGCAGCTCAAAGTCTAGCGCCCCATACACAGATACGCAGTATTTT

D gene: TRBD1
clone size: few
J gene: TRBJ2-2
V gene: TRBV7-9
CDR3 protein: CASTPWTGFIGELFF
CDR3 DNA: TGTGCCAGTACACCCTGGACAGGGTTTATCGGGGAGCTGTTTTTT

D gene: -
clone size: few
J gene: TRBJ2-7
V gene: TRBV30
CDR3 protein: CAWSARSSHEQYF
CDR3 DNA: TGTGCCTGGAGTGCCCGCTCCTCCCACGAGCAGTACTTC

D gene: TRBD2
clone size: -
J gene: TRBJ2-3
V gene: TRBV5-8
CDR3 protein: CASGFGTSGRHTQYF
CDR3 DNA: TGTGCCAGCGGCTTCGGGACTAGCGGGAGACATACGCAGTATTTT

D gene: TRBD2
clone size: -
J gene: TRBJ2-1
V gene: TRBV15
CDR3 protein: CATSRDLRAGENEQFF
CDR3 DNA: TGTGCCACCAGCAGAGATCTTCGGGCGGGAGAGAATGAGCAGTTCTTC

D gene: -
clone size: large
J gene: TRBJ2-1
V gene: TRBV2
CDR3 protein: CASRDSMSSYNEQFF
CDR3 DNA: TGTGCCAGCAGAGACAGCATGAGCTCCTACAATGAGCAGTTCTTC

D gene: -
clone size: -
J gene: TRBJ2-4
V gene: TRBV6-1
CDR3 protein: CASRGPANDIQYF
CDR3 DNA: TGTGCCAGCAGGGGCCCCGCAAATGACATTCAGTACTTC

D gene: TRBD1
clone size: few
J gene: TRBJ2-7
V gene: TRBV7-2
CDR3 protein: CASSLEFRQGVGEQYF
CDR3 DNA: TGTGCCAGCAGCTTAGAGTTTCGACAGGGGGTTGGCGAGCAGTACTTC

D gene: -
clone size: few
J gene: TRBJ1-2
V gene: TRBV20-1
CDR3 protein: CSALRDMNIGYTF
CDR3 DNA: TGCAGCGCCCTCCGGGACATGAATATTGGCTACACCTTC

D gene: -
clone size: -
J gene: TRBJ2-7
V gene: TRBV7-6
CDR3 protein: CASSLVFSSYEQYF
CDR3 DNA: TGTGCCAGCAGCTTAGTGTTCAGCTCCTACGAGCAGTACTTC

D gene: -
clone size: -
J gene: TRBJ2-3
V gene: TRBV6-2/TRBV6-3
CDR3 protein: CASSQTPIDTQYF
CDR3 DNA: TGTGCCAGCAGTCAAACCCCGATAGATACGCAGTATTTT

D gene: TRBD2
clone size: large
J gene: TRBJ2-1
V gene: TRBV28
CDR3 protein: CASTQAGVYGNEQFF
CDR3 DNA: TGTGCCAGCACCCAAGCGGGAGTCTATGGCAATGAGCAGTTCTTC

D gene: TRBD1
clone size: few
J gene: TRBJ2-7
V gene: TRBV2
CDR3 protein: CATHRDRAYEQYF
CDR3 DNA: TGTGCCACCCATCGGGACAGGGCCTACGAGCAGTACTTC